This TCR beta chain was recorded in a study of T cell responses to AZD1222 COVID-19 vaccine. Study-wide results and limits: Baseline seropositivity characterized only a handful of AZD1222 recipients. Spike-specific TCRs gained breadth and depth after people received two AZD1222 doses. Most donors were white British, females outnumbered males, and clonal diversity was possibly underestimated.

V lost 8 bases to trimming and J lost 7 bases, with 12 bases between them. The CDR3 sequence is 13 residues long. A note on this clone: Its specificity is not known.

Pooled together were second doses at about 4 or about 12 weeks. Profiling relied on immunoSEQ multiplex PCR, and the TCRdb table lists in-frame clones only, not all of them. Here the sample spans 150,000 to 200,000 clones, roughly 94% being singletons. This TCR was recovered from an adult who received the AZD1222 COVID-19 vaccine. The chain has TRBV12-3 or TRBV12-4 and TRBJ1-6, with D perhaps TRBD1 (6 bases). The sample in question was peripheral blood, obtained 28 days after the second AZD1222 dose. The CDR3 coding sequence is TGTGCCAGCTCTGGACAGAAAAATTCACCCCTCCACTTT. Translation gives CASSGQKNSPLHF.